This T cell receptor (beta chain) is drawn from a study of CXCR3-negative and CXCR3-positive naive CD8 T cells. Findings and caveats of the study: TRBV-TRBJ usage was alike in naive CXCR3-negative and CXCR3-positive cells but differed in memory cells. Naive cells with CXCR3 showed TRB CDR3s that were more hydrophobic than those in CXCR3-negative naive cells.

Libraries were UMI-labeled 5' RACE TRB cDNA. With the 5' RACE reads reprocessed, TCRdb shows one record per CDR3 protein and no DNA. The sample is made up of some 49,000 distinct CDR3 sequences, and the top ten hold under 2.5% of it. The authors gated naive CD8+ T cells as CD45RO-CCR7+CD27+CD95-. Looked up from germline, CDR1 is SQVTM and CDR2 is ANQGSEA. This CDR3 is 12 amino acids long. Of note for this clonotype: Its cognate antigen is unknown.

This sequence joins TRBV29-1 and TRBJ2-7; the D call from TCRdb, TRBD1, cannot be confirmed without DNA. Sequenced input: naive CXCR3- CD8+ T cells from blood. Subset meaning: CD45RO-CCR7+CD27+CD95- naive CD8+ T cells lacking CXCR3 (TNR3-). This TCR was recovered from a human donor in good health. Some clones in this sample may be carry-over from other donors' samples. The CDR3: CSVAQGAGEQYF.